Listed below are T cell receptor beta chains from one sample, sequenced in a study of blood T cell repertoires in COVID-19. TCRdb's table, derived via immunoSEQ multiplex PCR, lists solely in-frame clones and lacks some. The table includes roughly 200,000 clones, 75% to 90% detected once. The sequenced sample was peripheral blood. The receptors here all came from a man between 40 and 49 years old with acute or convalescent COVID-19. CDR3s include the opening cysteine and the closing phenylalanine or tryptophan. Each record gives: D gene, J gene, clone size, V gene, CDR3 DNA, CDR3 protein. A D gene is named only where the DNA matches it firmly. Not all rows give a size; the values are once, few, many and, for expanded clones, a class.

D gene: .; J gene: TRBJ2-5; clone size: .; V gene: TRBV5-5; CDR3 DNA: TGTGCCAGCAGCTTACAGGGTCAAGAGACCCAGTACTTC; CDR3 protein: CASSLQGQETQYF
D gene: TRBD1; J gene: TRBJ1-4; clone size: .; V gene: TRBV18; CDR3 DNA: TGTGCCAGCTCACAGACAGGGGGTGAAAAACTGTTTTTT; CDR3 protein: CASSQTGGEKLFF
D gene: TRBD2; J gene: TRBJ2-1; clone size: .; V gene: TRBV7-2; CDR3 DNA: TGTGCCAGCAGCTTAAAGCTAGCGGGCAACAATGAGCAGTTCTTC; CDR3 protein: CASSLKLAGNNEQFF
D gene: TRBD1; J gene: TRBJ2-1; clone size: .; V gene: TRBV6-1; CDR3 DNA: TGTGCCAGCAGTGATGGACAGGGTTCCTACAATGAGCAGTTCTTC; CDR3 protein: CASSDGQGSYNEQFF
D gene: TRBD2; J gene: TRBJ2-1; clone size: once; V gene: TRBV3-1/TRBV3-2; CDR3 DNA: TGTGCCAGCAGCCTGACGGGACTAGACCACAATGAGCAGTTCTTC; CDR3 protein: CASSLTGLDHNEQFF
D gene: .; J gene: TRBJ1-5; clone size: .; V gene: TRBV5-1; CDR3 DNA: TGCGCCAGCAGCTTGGGCGGGAATAGCAATCAGCCCCAGCATTTT; CDR3 protein: CASSLGGNSNQPQHF
D gene: .; J gene: TRBJ2-1; clone size: .; V gene: TRBV11-2; CDR3 DNA: TGTGCCAGCAGGTCGGGGGTAAGCTCCTACAATGAGCAGTTCTTC; CDR3 protein: CASRSGVSSYNEQFF
D gene: TRBD1; J gene: TRBJ1-1; clone size: .; V gene: TRBV18; CDR3 DNA: TGTGCCAGCTCACCGGGACAGGGGGCGGGGAACACTGAAGCTTTCTTT; CDR3 protein: CASSPGQGAGNTEAFF
D gene: TRBD1; J gene: TRBJ1-5; clone size: few; V gene: TRBV6-1; CDR3 DNA: TGTGCCAGCAGCGACAGGGCAGGTCAGCCCCAGCATTTT; CDR3 protein: CASSDRAGQPQHF
D gene: TRBD1; J gene: TRBJ1-2; clone size: .; V gene: TRBV3-1/TRBV3-2; CDR3 DNA: TGTGCCAGCAGCCTCGAGACAGGGGTAAATCCCTATGGCTACACCTTC; CDR3 protein: CASSLETGVNPYGYTF
D gene: .; J gene: TRBJ2-7; clone size: .; V gene: TRBV11-2; CDR3 DNA: TGTGCCAGCAGCTTAGCACAGCCCTACGAGCAGTACTTC; CDR3 protein: CASSLAQPYEQYF
D gene: TRBD1; J gene: TRBJ1-1; clone size: .; V gene: TRBV5-1; CDR3 DNA: TGCGCCAGCAGCTCAAAAACAGGGGCTGAAGCTTTCTTT; CDR3 protein: CASSSKTGAEAFF
D gene: .; J gene: TRBJ2-5; clone size: .; V gene: TRBV18; CDR3 DNA: TGTGCCAGCTCACCACCCTCCAGACAAGAGACCCAGTACTTC; CDR3 protein: CASSPPSRQETQYF
D gene: .; J gene: TRBJ1-1; clone size: .; V gene: TRBV2; CDR3 DNA: TGTGCCAGCATGGGAGGCGGCACATACACTGAAGCTTTCTTT; CDR3 protein: CASMGGGTYTEAFF
D gene: TRBD1; J gene: TRBJ1-3; clone size: .; V gene: TRBV9; CDR3 DNA: TGTGCCAGCAGCCCCGGACAGGGATTCGGAAACACCATATATTTT; CDR3 protein: CASSPGQGFGNTIYF
D gene: TRBD1; J gene: TRBJ1-6; clone size: once; V gene: TRBV4-1; CDR3 DNA: TGCGCCAGCAGCCAAGAAGGTCAGGGGGCCGGTTCACCCCTCCACTTT; CDR3 protein: CASSQEGQGAGSPLHF
D gene: .; J gene: TRBJ2-7; clone size: .; V gene: TRBV5-4; CDR3 DNA: TGTGCCAGCAGCTTCGATAAAGGGAGCAACGAGCAGTACTTC; CDR3 protein: CASSFDKGSNEQYF
D gene: .; J gene: TRBJ1-3; clone size: .; V gene: TRBV6-5; CDR3 DNA: TGTGCCAGCAGTTCACCTGGGGCAAATAGGAACACCATATATTTT; CDR3 protein: CASSSPGANRNTIYF
D gene: .; J gene: TRBJ2-7; clone size: .; V gene: TRBV6-1; CDR3 DNA: TGTGCCAGCAGTGAAGTCTTTGTTTCCTACGAGCAGTACTTC; CDR3 protein: CASSEVFVSYEQYF
D gene: .; J gene: TRBJ2-5; clone size: .; V gene: TRBV19; CDR3 DNA: TGTGCCAGTAGTACCGGGCAGGGTTCCGGGGAGACCCAGTACTTC; CDR3 protein: CASSTGQGSGETQYF